The 2 T cell receptor beta chains reported below all come from one sample, sequenced in a study of blood T cell repertoires in COVID-19. TCRdb's copy holds only in-frame clones and misses some; the assay was immunoSEQ multiplex PCR. The sample comprises some 180,000 clones, roughly 88% of which are singletons, and about 4.9% rests with the top ten. What was sequenced was peripheral blood. Receptors were obtained from a man aged 18 to 29 with COVID-19, enrolled during active disease.

V is TRBV27 and J is TRBJ1-5; D gene uncertain. Germline values: CDR1 MNHEY, CDR2 SMNVEV (reference sequence). Trimming removed 5 bases from V and 7 bases from J, with 12 bases in between. The CDR3 is made up of 13 amino acids. CDR3 nucleotide sequence: TGTGCCAGCAGTCCTGGACGCGGGCAGCCCCAGCATTTT. Its translation is CASSPGRGQPQHF.

This clone has a single count. The CDR3 protein is CASSLGGGRGTEAFF. In nucleotides, the CDR3 is TGCGCCAGCAGCCTTGGGGGGGGAAGGGGCACTGAAGCTTTCTTT. The gene calls are TRBV4-1 and TRBJ1-1; D may be TRBD1 (5 bases). Trimming pared 4 bases from V and 4 bases from J, leaving 16 bases between. The CDR3 totals 15 residues. From germline, CDR1 is MGHRA and CDR2 YSYEKL.